This TCR beta chain emerged from a study of human T cells and chemical hapten exposure. Study findings and constraints: Having alopecia, donors may respond immunologically unlike healthy people.

Ten or more counts support this clonotype. What it binds is unknown. In germline, CDR1 is SGHTA, CDR2 FQGNSA. V lost 7 bases and J 3 bases, leaving 15 bases between the germline ends. The CDR3 is 14 amino acids. Time point specified: pre-sensitization, week 0. Treatment in this sample: therapeutic diphenylcyclopropenone sensitization with weekly scalp DPC. TCRdb re-called the RACE reads through MiXCR, storing one row per CDR3 protein. The data contain some 60,000 distinct CDR3 sequences, about 11% of them singletons. The sample was whole blood, taken in connection with sensitization to the hapten diphenylcyclopropenone (DPC). The receptor comes from a woman aged 40 to 50 with alopecia areata. Some clones in this sample may be carry-over from other donors' samples. This sequence joins TRBV7-2 and TRBJ1-1; D may be TRBD1 (5 bases). The CDR3 DNA is TGTGCCAGCACCCTAAGGCTGGGGGACACTGAAGCTTTCTTT. Amino acid sequence: CASTLRLGDTEAFF. Full variable domain (rest looked up from reference TRBV7-2 and TRBJ1-1): GAGVSQSPSNKVTEKGKDVELRCDPISGHTALYWYRQSLGQGLEFLIYFQGNSAPDKSGLPSDRFSAERTGGSVSTLTIQRTQQEDSAVYLCASTLRLGDTEAFFGQGTRLTVV.